These T cell receptor beta chains were read from a single sample in a study of T cell responses to AZD1222 COVID-19 vaccine. TCRdb keeps only in-frame clones here, not all; method: immunoSEQ multiplex PCR. This sample carries approximately 270,000 clones, around 92% of them seen once, and the ten largest clones take around 0.58%. The source material was peripheral blood, sampled 28 days after the second AZD1222 dose. These receptor sequences come from an adult who received the AZD1222 COVID-19 vaccine. CDR3s include the opening cysteine and the closing phenylalanine or tryptophan. The D gene is left open where the match is weak. Some rows have no size entry. The others give once, few or many, or a class for an expanded clone.

D gene	J gene	clone size	V gene	CDR3 protein	CDR3 DNA
TRBD1	TRBJ1-6	-	TRBV6-1	CASSESTGGSSYNSPLHF	TGTGCCAGCAGTGAATCTACAGGGGGGAGCTCCTATAATTCACCCCTCCACTTT
TRBD2	TRBJ2-1	-	TRBV3-1/TRBV3-2	CASSPGSGGGDEQFF	TGTGCCAGCAGCCCGGGCAGCGGGGGGGGCGATGAGCAGTTCTTC
-	TRBJ1-2	-	TRBV24-1	CATSDLPGMGGYTF	TGTGCCACCAGTGATTTGCCAGGAATGGGCGGCTACACCTTC
-	TRBJ1-1	-	TRBV27	CASRDSGRTEAFF	TGTGCCAGCAGGGACTCAGGCCGAACTGAAGCTTTCTTT
-	TRBJ1-6	-	TRBV7-8	CASSFYLAPDSPLHF	TGTGCCAGCAGCTTTTATCTTGCCCCAGATTCACCCCTCCACTTT
TRBD1	TRBJ2-5	once	TRBV3-1/TRBV3-2	CASSPGGETQYF	TGTGCCAGCAGCCCAGGGGGAGAGACCCAGTACTTC
-	TRBJ1-4	once	TRBV10-2	CASRGRTNEKLFF	TGCGCCAGCAGGGGCAGGACTAATGAAAAACTGTTTTTT
-	TRBJ1-1	once	TRBV7-9	CASSPPGGTEAFF	TGTGCCAGCAGCCCCCCGGGGGGCACTGAAGCTTTCTTT
TRBD2	TRBJ2-5	-	TRBV3-1/TRBV3-2	CASSQVTSGWEPETQYF	TGTGCCAGCAGCCAAGTCACTAGCGGTTGGGAACCCGAGACCCAGTACTTC
-	TRBJ2-1	-	TRBV28	CASGRVNEQFF	TGTGCCAGCGGGAGAGTGAATGAGCAGTTCTTC
-	TRBJ1-2	-	TRBV28	CASGVGTYGYTF	TGTGCCAGCGGGGTGGGGACCTATGGCTACACCTTC
-	TRBJ1-2	-	TRBV7-9	CASSLSGGGDGYTF	TGTGCCAGCAGCCTCTCGGGTGGGGGCGACGGCTACACCTTC
TRBD1	TRBJ1-1	-	TRBV5-1	CASSSPGQGFTEAFF	TGCGCCAGCAGCTCTCCGGGACAGGGGTTCACTGAAGCTTTCTTT
-	TRBJ1-1	-	TRBV28	CASYSPRGQVTEAFF	TGTGCCAGTTACAGTCCCCGTGGGCAGGTGACTGAAGCTTTCTTT
-	TRBJ1-3	-	TRBV5-8	CAASGLRNTIYF	TGTGCCGCCTCGGGGTTGAGGAACACCATATATTTT
-	TRBJ1-2	-	TRBV5-6	CASSLGAHSSYGYTF	TGTGCCAGCAGCTTGGGGGCTCATTCCAGCTATGGCTACACCTTC
-	TRBJ2-7	-	TRBV3-1/TRBV3-2	CASSQGIGYEQYF	TGTGCCAGCAGCCAAGGCATAGGCTACGAGCAGTACTTC
-	TRBJ1-2	-	TRBV6-9	CASRYGSVYGYTF	TGTGCCAGCAGATATGGGTCTGTCTATGGCTACACCTTC
-	TRBJ1-4	-	TRBV28	CASSGRATNEKLFF	TGTGCCAGCAGTGGAAGGGCAACTAATGAAAAACTGTTTTTT
TRBD1	TRBJ1-6	-	TRBV6-5	CASSYTGQGVSPLHF	TGTGCCAGCAGTTACACGGGACAGGGTGTTTCACCCCTCCACTTT
-	TRBJ2-4	once	TRBV6-2/TRBV6-3	CASSHGTLAKNIQYF	TGTGCCAGCAGCCACGGGACTTTAGCCAAAAACATTCAGTACTTC
-	TRBJ1-5	-	TRBV3-1/TRBV3-2	CASSQGSQPQHF	TGTGCCAGCAGCCAAGGGAGCCAGCCCCAGCATTTT
-	TRBJ1-6	-	TRBV20-1	CSASTASGSPLHF	TGCAGTGCTAGTACCGCATCGGGATCACCCCTCCACTTT
-	TRBJ2-5	-	TRBV9	CASSVLGEETQYF	TGTGCCAGCAGCGTACTTGGGGAAGAGACCCAGTACTTC
TRBD2	TRBJ2-1	-	TRBV5-1	CASSFKRGAYNEQFF	TGCGCCAGCAGCTTCAAGCGGGGGGCCTACAATGAGCAGTTCTTC